This paragraph reports one T cell receptor (beta chain). Assay used: immunoSEQ multiplex PCR; TCRdb lists only in-frame clones, some missing. The sample records roughly 170,000 clones, over 65% being singletons. The data are from a study of blood T cell repertoires in COVID-19. Whole-study context: T cells, B-cell-depleted T cells, or PBMCs provided the cDNA or gDNA that served as material.

V gave up 8 bases and J gave up 5 bases; unmatched junction bases: 9. The CDR3 runs to 14 residues. Germline values: CDR1 SEHNR, CDR2 FQNEAQ (reference sequence). Sequencing was performed on peripheral blood. The J gene is TRBJ1-1, the V gene TRBV7-9, with TRBD1 identical over 9 bases. The sequence was collected from a woman aged 80 or over with acute or convalescent COVID-19. CDR3 residues: CASGFGQGRTEAFF. Written as DNA, the CDR3 is TGTGCCAGCGGTTTCGGACAGGGGAGGACTGAAGCTTTCTTT.